This T cell receptor (beta chain) derives from a study of EBV T-cell therapy then PD-1 blockade in nasopharyngeal carcinoma. CDR1 and CDR2 from the germline V gene are MNHNY and SVGAGI (reference sequence). V lost 4 bases to trimming and J lost 2 bases, with 9 bases between them. This CDR3 is built from 14 residues. In the case of this clone: No antigen is known for it.

Profiling relied on immunoSEQ multiplex PCR, and the TCRdb table lists in-frame clones only, not all of them. The sample carries about 19,000 clones, 84% recorded once. Treatment meaning: AdE1-LMPpoly-expanded autologous EBV-specific T-cell therapy followed by anti-PD-1 nivolumab. This specimen was CD8+ T cells from blood, taken at roughly day 34 from a patient whose treatment included autologous EBV-specific T cells and nivolumab. This TCR derives from a middle-aged man with nasopharyngeal carcinoma. The gene calls are TRBV6-6 and TRBJ2-4, with D tentatively TRBD1 (5 bases). For the CDR3, the DNA is TGTGCCAGCAGTTCCGACAGACCCAAAAACATTCAGTACTTC. Translated, it gives CASSSDRPKNIQYF.